This T cell receptor beta chain was obtained from a study of control samples from healthy donors and cancer patients. This table comes from immunoSEQ multiplex PCR, and its TCRdb copy is limited to in-frame clones, with some not included. The sample contains under 130,000 clones, around nine tenths of which appear only once. What was sequenced was PBMCs. The receptor was derived from a man in his 60s with lung cancer.

The CDR3 DNA sequence: TGTGCCATCTCGGTCGCTAGCACAGATACGCAGTATTTT. Its translation: CAISVASTDTQYF. The chain employs TRBV10-3 and TRBJ2-3, with D uncertain. Trimming removed 8 bases at V and 0 bases at J, with 9 bases between. Germline-derived CDR1 and CDR2 are ENHRY and SYGVKD. This CDR3 is built from 13 residues.